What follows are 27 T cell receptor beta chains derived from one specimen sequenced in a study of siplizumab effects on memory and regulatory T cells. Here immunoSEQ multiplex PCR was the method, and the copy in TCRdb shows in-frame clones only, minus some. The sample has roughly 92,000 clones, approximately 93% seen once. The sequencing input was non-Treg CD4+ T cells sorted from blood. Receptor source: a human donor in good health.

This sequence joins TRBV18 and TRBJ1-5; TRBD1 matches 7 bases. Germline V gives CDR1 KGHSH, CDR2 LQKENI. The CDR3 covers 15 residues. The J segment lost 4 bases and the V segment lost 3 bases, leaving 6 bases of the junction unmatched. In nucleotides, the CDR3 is TGTGCCAGCTCACCTCGGACAGGAGTAAATCAGCCCCAGCATTTT. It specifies CASSPRTGVNQPQHF.

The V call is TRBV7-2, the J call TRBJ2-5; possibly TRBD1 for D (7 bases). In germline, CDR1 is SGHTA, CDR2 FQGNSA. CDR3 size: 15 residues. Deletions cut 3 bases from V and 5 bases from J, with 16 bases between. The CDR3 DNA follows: TGTGCCAGCAGCTTGACAGGGACTGTTTCCGAGACCCAGTACTTC. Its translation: CASSLTGTVSETQYF.

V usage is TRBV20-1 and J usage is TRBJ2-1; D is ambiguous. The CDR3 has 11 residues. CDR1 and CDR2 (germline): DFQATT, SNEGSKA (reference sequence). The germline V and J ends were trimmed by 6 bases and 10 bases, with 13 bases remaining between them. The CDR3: CSALIEWEQFF. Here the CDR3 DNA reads TGCAGTGCCCTCATTGAGTGGGAGCAGTTCTTC.

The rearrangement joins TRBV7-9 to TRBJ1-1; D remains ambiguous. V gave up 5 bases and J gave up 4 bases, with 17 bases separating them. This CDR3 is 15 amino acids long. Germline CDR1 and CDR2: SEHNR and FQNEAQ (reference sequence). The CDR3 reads CASSPVPGRRTEAFF. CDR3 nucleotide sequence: TGTGCCAGCAGCCCCGTGCCAGGACGACGCACTGAAGCTTTCTTT.

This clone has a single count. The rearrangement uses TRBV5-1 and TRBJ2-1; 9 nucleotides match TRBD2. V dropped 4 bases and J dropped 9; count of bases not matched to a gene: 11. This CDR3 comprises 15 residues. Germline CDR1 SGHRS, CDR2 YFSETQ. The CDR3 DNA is TGCGCCAGCAGCGCCTCTAGCGGGATATTGAGTGAGCAGTTCTTC. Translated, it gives CASSASSGILSEQFF.

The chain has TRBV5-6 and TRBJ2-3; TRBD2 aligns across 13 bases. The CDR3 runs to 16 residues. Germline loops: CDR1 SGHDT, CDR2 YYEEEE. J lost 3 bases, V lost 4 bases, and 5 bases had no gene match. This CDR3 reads CASSPKGLAGTDTQYF. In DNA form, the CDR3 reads TGTGCCAGCAGCCCGAAGGGACTAGCGGGGACAGATACGCAGTATTTT.

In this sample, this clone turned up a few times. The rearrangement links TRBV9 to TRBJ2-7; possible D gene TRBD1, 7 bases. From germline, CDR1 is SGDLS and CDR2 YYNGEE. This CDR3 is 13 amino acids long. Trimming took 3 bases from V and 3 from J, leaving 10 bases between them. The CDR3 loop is CASSAQGGYEQYF. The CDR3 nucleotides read TGTGCCAGCAGCGCGCAGGGGGGCTACGAGCAGTACTTC. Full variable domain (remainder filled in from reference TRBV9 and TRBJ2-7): DSGVTQTPKHLITATGQRVTLRCSPRSGDLSVYWYQQSLDQGLQFLIQYYNGEERAKGNILERFSAQQFPDLHSELNLSSLELGDSALYFCASSAQGGYEQYFGPGTRLTVT.

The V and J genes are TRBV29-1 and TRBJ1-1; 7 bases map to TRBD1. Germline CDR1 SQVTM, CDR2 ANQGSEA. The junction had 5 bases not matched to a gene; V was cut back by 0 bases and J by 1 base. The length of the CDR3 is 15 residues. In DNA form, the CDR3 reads TGCAGCGTTGAAGATCGAGGGGACAGGAACACTGAAGCTTTCTTT. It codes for CSVEDRGDRNTEAFF.

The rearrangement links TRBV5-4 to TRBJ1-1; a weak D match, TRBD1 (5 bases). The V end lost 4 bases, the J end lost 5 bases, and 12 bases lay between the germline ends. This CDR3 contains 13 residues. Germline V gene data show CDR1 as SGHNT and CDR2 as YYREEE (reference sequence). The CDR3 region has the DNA TGTGCCAGCAGCCCCAGGGCTCTAACTGAAGCTTTCTTT. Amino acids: CASSPRALTEAFF. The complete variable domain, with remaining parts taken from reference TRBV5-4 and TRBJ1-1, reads ETGVTQSPTHLIKTRGQQVTLRCSSQSGHNTVSWYQQALGQGPQFIFQYYREEENGRGNFPPRFSGLQFPNYSSELNVNALELDDSALYLCASSPRALTEAFFGQGTRLTVV.

The CDR3 loop reads CAWSVWDIYSPLHF. CDR3 bases: TGTGCCTGGAGTGTTTGGGACATCTATTCACCCCTCCACTTT. The genes are TRBV30 and TRBJ1-6; tentative D call: TRBD1 (6 bases). Germline CDR1 is GTSNPN and CDR2 is SVGIG (reference sequence). The CDR3 spans 14 residues. V lost 0 bases and J 8 bases, leaving 11 bases between the germline ends.

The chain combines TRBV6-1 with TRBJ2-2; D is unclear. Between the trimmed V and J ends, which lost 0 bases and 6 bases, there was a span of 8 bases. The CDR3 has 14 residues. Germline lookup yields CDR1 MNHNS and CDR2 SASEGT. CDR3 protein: CASSEALGAGELFF. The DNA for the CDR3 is TGTGCCAGCAGTGAAGCGCTTGGGGCCGGGGAGCTGTTTTTT.

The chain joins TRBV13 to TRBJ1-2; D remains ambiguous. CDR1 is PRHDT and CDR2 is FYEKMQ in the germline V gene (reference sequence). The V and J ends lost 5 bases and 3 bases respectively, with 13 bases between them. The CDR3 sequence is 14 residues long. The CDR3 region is CASSPGRGDYGYTF. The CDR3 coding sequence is TGTGCCAGCAGCCCCGGACGAGGTGACTATGGCTACACCTTC.

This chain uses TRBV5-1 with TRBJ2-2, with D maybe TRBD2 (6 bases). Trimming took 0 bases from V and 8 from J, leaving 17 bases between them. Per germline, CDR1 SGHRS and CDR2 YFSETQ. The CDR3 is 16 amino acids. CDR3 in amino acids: CASSLGSSAGGGELFF. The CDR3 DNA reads TGCGCCAGCAGCTTGGGTTCTAGCGCTGGTGGAGGGGAGCTGTTTTTT.

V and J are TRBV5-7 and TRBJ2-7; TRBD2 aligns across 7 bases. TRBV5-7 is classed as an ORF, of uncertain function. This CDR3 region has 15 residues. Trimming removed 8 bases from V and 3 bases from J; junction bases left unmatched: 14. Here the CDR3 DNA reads TGTGCCAGGCTCACGGCGGGGGAAGGGTACTACGAGCAGTACTTC. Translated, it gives CARLTAGEGYYEQYF.

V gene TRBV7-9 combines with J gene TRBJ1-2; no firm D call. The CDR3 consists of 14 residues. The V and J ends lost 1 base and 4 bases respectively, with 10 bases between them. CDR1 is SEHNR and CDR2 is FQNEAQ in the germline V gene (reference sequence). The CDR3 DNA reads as TGTGCCAGCAGCTTAGGAGGGTTCTCCTATGGCTACACCTTC. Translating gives CASSLGGFSYGYTF.

The CDR3 region is CAWSVQGLGNTEAFF. CDR3 in DNA: TGTGCCTGGAGTGTACAGGGGTTGGGGAACACTGAAGCTTTCTTT. The rearrangement uses TRBV30 and TRBJ1-1, with TRBD1 identical over 7 bases. This CDR3 has 15 residues. Germline CDR1 GTSNPN, CDR2 SVGIG (reference sequence). V shed 0 bases and J 1 base; nucleotides not matched to a gene: 5.

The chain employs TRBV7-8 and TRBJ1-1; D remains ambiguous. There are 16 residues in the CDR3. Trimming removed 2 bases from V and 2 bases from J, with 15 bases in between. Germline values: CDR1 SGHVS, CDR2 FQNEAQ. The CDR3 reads CASSLRPQLINTEAFF. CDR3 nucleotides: TGTGCCAGCAGCTTACGGCCGCAATTAATTAACACTGAAGCTTTCTTT.

CDR3 nucleotide sequence: TGTGCCAGTAGTATCACAGGTATGAACACTGAAGCTTTCTTT. It translates to CASSITGMNTEAFF. V is TRBV19 and J is TRBJ1-1; possibly TRBD1 for D (5 bases). V was shortened by 3 bases and J by 0 bases, with 8 bases between the two germline ends. The germline CDR1 and CDR2 sequences are LNHDA and SQIVND (reference sequence). The CDR3 is 14 residues long.

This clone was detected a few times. The CDR3: CASSEWTANTEAFF. For the CDR3, the DNA is TGTGCCAGCAGTGAATGGACAGCCAACACTGAAGCTTTCTTT. The chain links TRBV25-1 to TRBJ1-1; TRBD1 might be the D (6 bases). CDR3 length equals 14 residues. CDR1 and CDR2 (germline): MGHDK, SYGVNS. V dropped 1 base and J dropped 2 bases, with 8 bases sitting between them.

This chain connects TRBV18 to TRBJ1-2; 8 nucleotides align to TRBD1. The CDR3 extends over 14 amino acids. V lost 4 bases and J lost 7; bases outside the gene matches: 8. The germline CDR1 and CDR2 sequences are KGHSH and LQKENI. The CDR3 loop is CASSHAGTGGGYTF. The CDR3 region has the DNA TGTGCCAGCTCACACGCCGGGACAGGCGGTGGCTACACCTTC.

The CDR3 DNA reads TGTGCCAGCAGCTCTTCTGAGGGTCTCTATGGCTACACCTTC. Translation: CASSSSEGLYGYTF. This sequence joins TRBV11-1 and TRBJ1-2; no reliable D call. Per the germline V gene, CDR1 is SGHAT and CDR2 is FQDESV (reference sequence). This CDR3 is 14 amino acids long. Trimming removed 4 bases from V and 4 bases from J, with 13 bases in between.

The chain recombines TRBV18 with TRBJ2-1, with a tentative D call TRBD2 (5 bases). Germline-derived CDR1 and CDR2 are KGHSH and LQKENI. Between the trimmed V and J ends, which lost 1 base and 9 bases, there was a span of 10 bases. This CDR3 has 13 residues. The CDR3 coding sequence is TGTGCCAGCTCACCACGGCTAGCCTTTGAGCAGTTCTTC. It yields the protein CASSPRLAFEQFF.

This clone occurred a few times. For the CDR3, the DNA is TGTGCCAGCAGCGTAGGAGTCCAGAGGGGAGCGCACGAGCAGTACTTC. Translation gives CASSVGVQRGAHEQYF. The V call is TRBV9, the J call TRBJ2-7, with D tentatively TRBD1 or TRBD2 (5 bases each). The germline CDR1 and CDR2 sequences are SGDLS and YYNGEE. The CDR3 extends over 16 amino acids. Trimming removed 0 bases at V and 5 bases at J, with 18 bases between.

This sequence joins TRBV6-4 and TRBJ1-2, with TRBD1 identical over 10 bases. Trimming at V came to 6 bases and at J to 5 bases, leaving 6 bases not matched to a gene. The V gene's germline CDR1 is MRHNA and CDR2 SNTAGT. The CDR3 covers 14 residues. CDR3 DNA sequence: TGTGCCAGCAGCCGGGACAGGGGAGGTTATGGCTACACCTTC. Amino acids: CASSRDRGGYGYTF.

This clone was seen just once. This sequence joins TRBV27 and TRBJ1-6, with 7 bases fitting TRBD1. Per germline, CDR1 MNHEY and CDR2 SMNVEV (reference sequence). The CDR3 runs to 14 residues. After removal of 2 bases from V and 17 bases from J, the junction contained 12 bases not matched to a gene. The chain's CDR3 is CASSLGGPGQQFHF. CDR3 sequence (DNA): TGTGCCAGCAGTTTAGGGGGACCGGGACAGCAATTCCACTTT.

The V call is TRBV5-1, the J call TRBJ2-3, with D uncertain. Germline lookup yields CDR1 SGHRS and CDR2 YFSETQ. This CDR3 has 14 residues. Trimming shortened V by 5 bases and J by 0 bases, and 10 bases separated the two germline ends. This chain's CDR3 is CASSLSASTDTQYF. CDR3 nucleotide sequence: TGCGCCAGCAGTCTGAGCGCGAGCACAGATACGCAGTATTTT.

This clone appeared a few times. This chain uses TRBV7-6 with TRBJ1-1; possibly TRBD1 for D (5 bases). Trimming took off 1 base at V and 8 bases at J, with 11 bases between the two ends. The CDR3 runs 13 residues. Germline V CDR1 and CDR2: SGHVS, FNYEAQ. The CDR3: CASSLETGAEAFF. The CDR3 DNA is TGTGCCAGCAGCTTAGAAACAGGTGCCGAAGCTTTCTTT.